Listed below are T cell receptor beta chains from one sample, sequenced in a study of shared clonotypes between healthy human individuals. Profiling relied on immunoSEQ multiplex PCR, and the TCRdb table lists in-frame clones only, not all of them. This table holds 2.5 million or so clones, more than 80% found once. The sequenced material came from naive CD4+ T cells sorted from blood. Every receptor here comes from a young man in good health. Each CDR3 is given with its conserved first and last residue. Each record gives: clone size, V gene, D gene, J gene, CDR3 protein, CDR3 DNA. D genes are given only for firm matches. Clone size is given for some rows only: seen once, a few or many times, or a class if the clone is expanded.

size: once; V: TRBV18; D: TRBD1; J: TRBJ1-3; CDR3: CASSPQGAGSGNTIYF; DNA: TGTGCCAGCTCACCACAGGGGGCCGGCTCTGGAAACACCATATATTTT
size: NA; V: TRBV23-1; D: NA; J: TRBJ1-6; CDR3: CASSQENREGNSPLHF; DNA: TGCGCCAGCAGTCAAGAGAACAGGGAAGGAAATTCACCCCTCCACTTT
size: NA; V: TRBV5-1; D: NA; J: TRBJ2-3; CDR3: CASSLEAPGFPDTQYF; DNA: TGCGCCAGCAGCTTGGAGGCCCCCGGTTTCCCAGATACGCAGTATTTT
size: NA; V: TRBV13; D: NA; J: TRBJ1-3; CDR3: CASSLAASGGNTIYF; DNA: TGTGCCAGCAGCTTAGCGGCATCGGGTGGAAACACCATATATTTT
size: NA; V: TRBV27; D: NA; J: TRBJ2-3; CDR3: CASSLFGEGADTQYF; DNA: TGTGCCAGCAGTTTATTCGGGGAAGGGGCAGATACGCAGTATTTT
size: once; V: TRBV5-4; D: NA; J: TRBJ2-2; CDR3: CASSAGPNTGELFF; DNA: TGTGCCAGCAGCGCCGGACCGAACACCGGGGAGCTGTTTTTT
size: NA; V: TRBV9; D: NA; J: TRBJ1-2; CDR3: CASSVEAEGYGYTF; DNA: TGTGCCAGCAGCGTAGAGGCAGAGGGGTATGGCTACACCTTC
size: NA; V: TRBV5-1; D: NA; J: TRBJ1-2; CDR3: CASSSRRGLEMTAQISNYGYTF; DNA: TGCGCCAGCAGCTCGCGGAGGGGGTTAGAGATGACCGCTCAGATCTCTAACTATGGCTACACCTTC
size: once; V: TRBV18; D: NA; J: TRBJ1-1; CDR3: CASSHKSGVSMNTEAFF; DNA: TGTGCCAGCTCACACAAATCAGGCGTTTCAATGAACACTGAAGCTTTCTTT
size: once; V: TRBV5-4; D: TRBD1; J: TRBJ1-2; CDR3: CASSLPEGAYGYTF; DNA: TGTGCCAGCAGCTTGCCGGAGGGGGCTTATGGCTACACCTTC
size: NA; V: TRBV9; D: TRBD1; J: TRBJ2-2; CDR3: CASSEGTGGTDTGELFF; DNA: TGTGCCAGCAGCGAGGGGACAGGGGGCACGGACACCGGGGAGCTGTTTTTT
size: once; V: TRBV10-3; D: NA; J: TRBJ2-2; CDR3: CAISEGPGTGELFF; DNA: TGTGCCATCAGTGAGGGACCCGGCACCGGGGAGCTGTTTTTT
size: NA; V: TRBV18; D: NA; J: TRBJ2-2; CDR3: CASSPGSQANTGELFF; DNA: TGTGCCAGCTCACCAGGGTCCCAGGCGAACACCGGGGAGCTGTTTTTT
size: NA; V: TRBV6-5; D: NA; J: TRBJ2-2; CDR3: CASRSPLRGAGELFF; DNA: TGTGCCAGCAGATCCCCTCTGAGAGGGGCCGGGGAGCTGTTTTTT
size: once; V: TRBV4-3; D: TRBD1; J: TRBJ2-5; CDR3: CASSQDRVGETQYF; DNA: TGCGCCAGCAGCCAGGACAGGGTAGGAGAGACCCAGTACTTC
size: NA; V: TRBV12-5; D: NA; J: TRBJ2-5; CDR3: CASGLVPQETQYF; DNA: TGTGCTAGTGGTTTGGTGCCTCAAGAGACCCAGTACTTC
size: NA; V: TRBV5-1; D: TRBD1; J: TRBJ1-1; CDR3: CASSLEGTGNTEAFF; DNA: TGCGCCAGCAGCTTGGAGGGGACAGGGAACACTGAAGCTTTCTTT
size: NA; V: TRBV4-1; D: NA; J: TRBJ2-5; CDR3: CASSQPGRGPETQYF; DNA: TGCGCCAGCAGCCAACCGGGCCGGGGGCCAGAGACCCAGTACTTC
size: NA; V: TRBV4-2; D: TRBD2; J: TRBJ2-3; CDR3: CASSQDLAGGVRRDTQYF; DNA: TGTGCCAGCAGCCAAGACCTAGCGGGAGGGGTGCGTAGGGATACGCAGTATTTT
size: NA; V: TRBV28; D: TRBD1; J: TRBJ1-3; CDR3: CASIMGQGGNTIYF; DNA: TGTGCCAGCATTATGGGACAGGGCGGAAACACCATATATTTT
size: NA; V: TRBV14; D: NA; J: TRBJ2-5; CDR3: CASSQDLRETQYF; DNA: TGTGCCAGCAGCCAAGATTTGAGGGAGACCCAGTACTTC
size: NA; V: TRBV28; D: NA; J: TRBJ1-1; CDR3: CASSLPGVTEAFF; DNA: TGTGCCAGCAGTTTACCAGGGGTGACTGAAGCTTTCTTT
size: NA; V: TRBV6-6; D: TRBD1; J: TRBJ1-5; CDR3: CASSYNLGQVNQPQHF; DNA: TGTGCCAGCAGTTACAATTTGGGACAGGTTAATCAGCCCCAGCATTTT
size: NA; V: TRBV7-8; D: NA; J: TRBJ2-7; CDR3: CASSLLRGAYEQYF; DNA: TGTGCCAGCAGCTTACTTAGGGGGGCCTACGAGCAGTACTTC
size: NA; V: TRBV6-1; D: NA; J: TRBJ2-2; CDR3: CASSEVGELFF; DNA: TGTGCCAGCAGTGAAGTGGGGGAGCTGTTTTTT
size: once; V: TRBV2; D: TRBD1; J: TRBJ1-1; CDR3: CATGQESMNTEAFF; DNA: TGTGCCACCGGACAGGAGAGTATGAACACTGAAGCTTTCTTT
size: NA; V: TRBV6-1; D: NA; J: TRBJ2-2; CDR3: CASSVDWNTGELFF; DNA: TGTGCCAGCAGTGTGGACTGGAACACCGGGGAGCTGTTTTTT
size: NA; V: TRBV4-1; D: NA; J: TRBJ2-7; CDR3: CASSQDPGASYEQYF; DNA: TGCGCCAGCAGCCAAGACCCGGGGGCCTCCTACGAGCAGTACTTC
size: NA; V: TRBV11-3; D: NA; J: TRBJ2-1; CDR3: CASSLGLNGVYNEQFF; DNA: TGTGCCAGCAGCTTAGGCTTGAACGGGGTGTACAATGAGCAGTTCTTC
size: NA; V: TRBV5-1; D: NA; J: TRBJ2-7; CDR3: CASSTGSYEQYF; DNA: TGCGCCAGTTCGACAGGCTCCTACGAGCAGTACTTC